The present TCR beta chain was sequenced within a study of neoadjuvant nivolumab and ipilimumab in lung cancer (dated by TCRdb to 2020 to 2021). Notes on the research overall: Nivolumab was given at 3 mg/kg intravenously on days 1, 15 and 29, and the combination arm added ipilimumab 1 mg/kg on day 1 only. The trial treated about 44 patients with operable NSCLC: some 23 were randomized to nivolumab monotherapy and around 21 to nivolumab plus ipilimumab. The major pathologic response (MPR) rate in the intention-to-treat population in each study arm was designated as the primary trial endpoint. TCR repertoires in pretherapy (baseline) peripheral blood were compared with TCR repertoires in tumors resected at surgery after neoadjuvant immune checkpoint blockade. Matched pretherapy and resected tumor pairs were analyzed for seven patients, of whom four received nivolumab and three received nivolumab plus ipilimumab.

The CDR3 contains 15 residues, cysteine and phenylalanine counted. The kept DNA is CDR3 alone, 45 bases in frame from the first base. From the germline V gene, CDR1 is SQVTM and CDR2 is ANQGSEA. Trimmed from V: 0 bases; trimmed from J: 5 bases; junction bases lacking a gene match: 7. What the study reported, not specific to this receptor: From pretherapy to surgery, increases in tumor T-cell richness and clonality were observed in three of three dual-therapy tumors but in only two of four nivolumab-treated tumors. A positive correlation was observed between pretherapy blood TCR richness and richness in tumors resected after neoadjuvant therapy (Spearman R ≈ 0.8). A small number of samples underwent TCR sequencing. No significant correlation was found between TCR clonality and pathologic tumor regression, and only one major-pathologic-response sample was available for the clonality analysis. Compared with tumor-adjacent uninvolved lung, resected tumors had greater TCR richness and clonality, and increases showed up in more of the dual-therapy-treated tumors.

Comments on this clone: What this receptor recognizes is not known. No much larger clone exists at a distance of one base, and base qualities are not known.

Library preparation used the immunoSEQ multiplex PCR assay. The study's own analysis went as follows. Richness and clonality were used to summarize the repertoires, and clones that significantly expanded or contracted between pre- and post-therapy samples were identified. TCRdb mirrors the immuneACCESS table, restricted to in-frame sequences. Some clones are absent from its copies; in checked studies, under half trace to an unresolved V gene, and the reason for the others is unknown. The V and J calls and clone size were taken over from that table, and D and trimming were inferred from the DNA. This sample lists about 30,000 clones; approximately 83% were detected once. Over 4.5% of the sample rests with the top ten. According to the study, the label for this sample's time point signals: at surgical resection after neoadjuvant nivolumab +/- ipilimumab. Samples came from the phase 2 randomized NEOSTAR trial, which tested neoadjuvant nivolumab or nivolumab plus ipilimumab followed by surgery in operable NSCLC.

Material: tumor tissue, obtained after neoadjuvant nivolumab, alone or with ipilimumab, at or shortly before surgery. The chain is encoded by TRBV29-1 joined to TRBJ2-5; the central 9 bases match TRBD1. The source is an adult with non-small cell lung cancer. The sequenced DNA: TGCAGCGTTGAAGAGGGGACAGGGAGGGGGGAGACCCAGTACTTC. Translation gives CSVEEGTGRGETQYF.